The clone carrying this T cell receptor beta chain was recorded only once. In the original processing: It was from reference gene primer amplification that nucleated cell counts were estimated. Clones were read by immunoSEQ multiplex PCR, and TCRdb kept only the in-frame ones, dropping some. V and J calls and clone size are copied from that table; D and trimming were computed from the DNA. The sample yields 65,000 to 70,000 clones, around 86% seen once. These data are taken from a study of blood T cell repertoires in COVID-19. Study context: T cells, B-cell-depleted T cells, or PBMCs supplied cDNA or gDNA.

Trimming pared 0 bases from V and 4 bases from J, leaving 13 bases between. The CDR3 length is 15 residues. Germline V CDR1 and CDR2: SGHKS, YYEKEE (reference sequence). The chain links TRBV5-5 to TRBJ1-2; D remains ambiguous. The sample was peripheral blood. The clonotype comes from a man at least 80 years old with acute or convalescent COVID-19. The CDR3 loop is CASSLAAAAIYGYTF. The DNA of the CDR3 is TGTGCCAGCAGCTTGGCCGCGGCAGCAATCTATGGCTACACCTTC. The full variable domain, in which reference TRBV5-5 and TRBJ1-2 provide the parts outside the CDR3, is DAGVTQSPTHLIKTRGQQVTLRCSPISGHKSVSWYQQVLGQGPQFIFQYYEKEERGRGNFPDRFSARQFPNYSSELNVNALLLGDSALYLCASSLAAAAIYGYTFGSGTRLTVV.